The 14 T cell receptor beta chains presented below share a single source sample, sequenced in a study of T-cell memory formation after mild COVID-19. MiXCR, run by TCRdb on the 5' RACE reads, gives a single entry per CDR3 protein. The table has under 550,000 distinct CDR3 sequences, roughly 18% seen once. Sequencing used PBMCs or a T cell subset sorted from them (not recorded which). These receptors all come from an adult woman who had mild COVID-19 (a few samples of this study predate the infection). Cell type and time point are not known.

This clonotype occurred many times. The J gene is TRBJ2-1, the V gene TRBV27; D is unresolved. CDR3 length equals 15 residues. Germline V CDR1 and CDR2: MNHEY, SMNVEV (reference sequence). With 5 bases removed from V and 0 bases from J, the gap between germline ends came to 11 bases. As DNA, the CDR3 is TGTGCCAGCAGTATGCGAGTCCTCTCCTACAATGAGCAGTTCTTC. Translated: CASSMRVLSYNEQFF.

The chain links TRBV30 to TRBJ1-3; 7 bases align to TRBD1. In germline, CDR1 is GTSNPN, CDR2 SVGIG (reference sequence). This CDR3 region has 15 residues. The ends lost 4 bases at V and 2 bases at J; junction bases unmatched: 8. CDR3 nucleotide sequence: TGTGCCTGGATGTCCGACAGGGTACCTGGAAACACCATATATTTT. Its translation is CAWMSDRVPGNTIYF.

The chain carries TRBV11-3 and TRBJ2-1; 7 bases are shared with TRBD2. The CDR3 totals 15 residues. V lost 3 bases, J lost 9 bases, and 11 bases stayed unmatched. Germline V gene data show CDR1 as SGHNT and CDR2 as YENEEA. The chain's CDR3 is CASSFRASGRGEQFF. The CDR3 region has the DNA TGTGCCAGCAGCTTTCGGGCTAGCGGCCGGGGTGAGCAGTTCTTC.

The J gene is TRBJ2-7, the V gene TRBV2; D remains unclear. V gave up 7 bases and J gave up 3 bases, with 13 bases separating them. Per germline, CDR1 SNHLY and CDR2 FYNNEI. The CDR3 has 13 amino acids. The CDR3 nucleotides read TGTGCCAGCAAGACACAACGGAACTACGAGCAGTACTTC. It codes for CASKTQRNYEQYF.

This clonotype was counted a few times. Here the CDR3 reads CASSLEAGGTYNEQFF. DNA of the CDR3: TGCGCCAGCAGCTTGGAAGCGGGGGGGACCTACAATGAGCAGTTCTTC. This chain connects TRBV5-1 to TRBJ2-1; 10 positions agree with TRBD2. The CDR3 is made up of 16 amino acids. The germline CDR1 and CDR2 sequences are SGHRS and YFSETQ. After removal of 0 bases from V and 2 bases from J, the junction contained 2 bases not matched to a gene.

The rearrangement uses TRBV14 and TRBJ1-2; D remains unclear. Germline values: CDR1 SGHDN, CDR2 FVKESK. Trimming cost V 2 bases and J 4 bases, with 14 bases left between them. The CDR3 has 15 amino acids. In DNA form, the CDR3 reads TGTGCCAGCAGCCAAAGGGAGGGCAGCGTCTATGGCTACACCTTC. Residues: CASSQREGSVYGYTF. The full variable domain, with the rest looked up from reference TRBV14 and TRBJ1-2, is EAGVTQFPSHSVIEKGQTVTLRCDPISGHDNLYWYRRVMGKEIKFLLHFVKESKQDESGMPNNRFLAERTGGTYSTLKVQPAELEDSGVYFCASSQREGSVYGYTFGSGTRLTVV.

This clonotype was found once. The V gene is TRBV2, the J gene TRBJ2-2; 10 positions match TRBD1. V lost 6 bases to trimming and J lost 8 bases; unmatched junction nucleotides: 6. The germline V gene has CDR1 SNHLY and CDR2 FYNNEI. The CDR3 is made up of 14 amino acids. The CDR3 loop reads CASRTGGALGELFF. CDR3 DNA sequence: TGTGCCAGCAGGACAGGGGGCGCGTTAGGGGAGCTGTTTTTT.

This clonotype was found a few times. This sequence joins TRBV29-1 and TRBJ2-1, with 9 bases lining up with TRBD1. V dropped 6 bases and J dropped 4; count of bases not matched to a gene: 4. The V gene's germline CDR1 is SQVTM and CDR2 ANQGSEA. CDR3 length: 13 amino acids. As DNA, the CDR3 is TGCAGCGTCAGACAGGGGGTTTACAATGAGCAGTTCTTC. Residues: CSVRQGVYNEQFF.

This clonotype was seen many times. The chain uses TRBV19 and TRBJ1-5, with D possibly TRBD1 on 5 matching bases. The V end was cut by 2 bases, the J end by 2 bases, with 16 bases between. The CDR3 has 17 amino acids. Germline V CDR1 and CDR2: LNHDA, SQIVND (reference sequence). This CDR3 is CASSIQGRIYGNQPQHF. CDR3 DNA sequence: TGTGCCAGTAGTATACAGGGACGAATATACGGCAATCAGCCCCAGCATTTT.

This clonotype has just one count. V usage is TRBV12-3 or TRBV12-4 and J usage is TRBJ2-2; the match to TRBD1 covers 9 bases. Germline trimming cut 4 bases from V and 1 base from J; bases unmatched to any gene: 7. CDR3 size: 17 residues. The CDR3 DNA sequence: TGTGCCAGCAGTTCCCGGGACAGGGAAAGGAACACCGGGGAGCTGTTTTTT. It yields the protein CASSSRDRERNTGELFF.

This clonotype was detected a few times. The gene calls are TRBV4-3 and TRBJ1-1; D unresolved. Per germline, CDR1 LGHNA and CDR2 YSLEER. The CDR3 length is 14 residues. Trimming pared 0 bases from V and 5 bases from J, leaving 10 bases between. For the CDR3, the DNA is TGCGCCAGCAGCCAAGATTACCGGGATACTGAAGCTTTCTTT. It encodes CASSQDYRDTEAFF.

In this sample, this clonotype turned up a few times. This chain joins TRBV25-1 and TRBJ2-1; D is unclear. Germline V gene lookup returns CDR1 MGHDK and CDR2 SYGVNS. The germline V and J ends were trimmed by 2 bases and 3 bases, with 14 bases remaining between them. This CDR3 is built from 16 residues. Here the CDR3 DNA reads TGTGCCAGCAGTGAAGACACGGAGCTGGACTACAATGAGCAGTTCTTC. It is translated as CASSEDTELDYNEQFF.

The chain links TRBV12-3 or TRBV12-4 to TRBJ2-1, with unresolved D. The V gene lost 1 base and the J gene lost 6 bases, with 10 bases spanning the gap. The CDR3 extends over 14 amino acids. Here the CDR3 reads CASSLGSKSNEQFF. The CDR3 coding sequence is TGTGCCAGCAGTTTAGGGTCTAAGTCCAATGAGCAGTTCTTC.

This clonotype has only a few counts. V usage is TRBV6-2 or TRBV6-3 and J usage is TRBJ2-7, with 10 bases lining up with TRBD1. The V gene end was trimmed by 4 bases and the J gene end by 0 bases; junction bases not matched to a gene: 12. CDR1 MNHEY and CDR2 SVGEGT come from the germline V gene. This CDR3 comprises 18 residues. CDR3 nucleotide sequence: TGTGCCAGCAGTTTCTCCCTCTCCGGGACAGGGGTCTCCTACGAGCAGTACTTC. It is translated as CASSFSLSGTGVSYEQYF.